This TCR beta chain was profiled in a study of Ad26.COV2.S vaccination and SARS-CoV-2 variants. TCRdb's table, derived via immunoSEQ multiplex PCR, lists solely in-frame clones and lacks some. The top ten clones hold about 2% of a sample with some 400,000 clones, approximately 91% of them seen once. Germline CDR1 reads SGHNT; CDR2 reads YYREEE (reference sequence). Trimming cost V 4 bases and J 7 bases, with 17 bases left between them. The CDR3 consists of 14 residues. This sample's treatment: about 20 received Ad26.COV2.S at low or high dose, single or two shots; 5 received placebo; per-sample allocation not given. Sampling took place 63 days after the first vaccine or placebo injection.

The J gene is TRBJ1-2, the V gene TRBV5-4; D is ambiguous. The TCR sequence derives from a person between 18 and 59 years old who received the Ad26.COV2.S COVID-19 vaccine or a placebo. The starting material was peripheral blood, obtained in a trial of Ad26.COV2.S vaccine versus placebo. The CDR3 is CASSRATEEGGYTF. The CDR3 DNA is TGTGCCAGCAGCAGGGCTACAGAAGAGGGTGGCTACACCTTC. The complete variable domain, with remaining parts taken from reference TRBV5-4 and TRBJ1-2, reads ETGVTQSPTHLIKTRGQQVTLRCSSQSGHNTVSWYQQALGQGPQFIFQYYREEENGRGNFPPRFSGLQFPNYSSELNVNALELDDSALYLCASSRATEEGGYTFGSGTRLTVV.